Each of the 30 T cell receptor beta chains below was sequenced from the same sample in a study of T-cell memory formation after mild COVID-19. TCRdb re-analysed the 5' RACE reads in MiXCR, keeping a single row per CDR3 protein. The sample contains about 16,000 distinct CDR3 sequences, roughly a fifth of which appear only once. Sequencing was performed on PBMCs or a T cell subset sorted from them (not recorded which). The receptors were sampled from a man aged 18 to 30 who had mild COVID-19 (a few samples of this study predate the infection). Cell type and time point are not known.

The V call is TRBV29-1, the J call TRBJ1-1, with 8 bases that match TRBD1. From germline, CDR1 is SQVTM and CDR2 ANQGSEA. The CDR3 totals 13 residues. Losses at the gene ends were 6 bases for V and 4 bases for J; bases not matched to a gene: 7. CDR3 in DNA: TGCAGCGTCCTACAGGGGGGAGGCACTGAAGCTTTCTTT. Its translation: CSVLQGGGTEAFF.

In this sample, this clonotype turned up many times. The chain carries TRBV24-1 and TRBJ1-5; D is uncertain. There are 13 residues in the CDR3. Germline V CDR1 and CDR2: KGHDR, SFDVKD. V lost 6 bases and J lost 4, with 9 bases in between. CDR3 loop: CATSPGWNQPQHF. The CDR3 DNA sequence: TGTGCCACCAGTCCAGGTTGGAATCAGCCCCAGCATTTT.

This clonotype was observed at least ten times. The chain links TRBV7-8 to TRBJ1-5, with D perhaps TRBD1 (5 bases). The CDR3 covers 14 residues. Trimming left V 5 bases short and J 7 bases short, with 15 bases between. The V gene's germline CDR1 is SGHVS and CDR2 FQNEAQ. CDR3: CASSLQETGQPQHF. For the CDR3, the DNA is TGTGCCAGCAGCCTACAGGAAACGGGACAGCCCCAGCATTTT. Drawing the rest from reference TRBV7-8 and TRBJ1-5, the complete variable domain is GAGVSQSPRYKVAKRGQDVALRCDPISGHVSLFWYQQALGQGPEFLTYFQNEAQLDKSGLPSDRFFAERPEGSVSTLKIQRTQQEDSAVYLCASSLQETGQPQHFGDGTRLSIL.

This clonotype was counted many times. This rearrangement joins TRBV29-1 to TRBJ2-7, with D possibly matching TRBD2 (6 bases). CDR3 length: 13 residues. V lost 4 bases, J lost 2 bases, and 12 bases lay in between. Germline lookup yields CDR1 SQVTM and CDR2 ANQGSEA. This CDR3 is CSVVRRETYEQYF. For the CDR3, the DNA is TGCAGCGTTGTCAGGAGGGAAACCTACGAGCAGTACTTC.

This clonotype showed up many times. The chain recombines TRBV7-6 with TRBJ2-3; TRBD2 matches 9 bases. V lost 5 bases to trimming and J lost 13 bases; unmatched junction nucleotides: 16. The CDR3 totals 15 residues. Germline lookup yields CDR1 SGHVS and CDR2 FNYEAQ. CDR3 residues: CASSVKAGGQDMEYF. CDR3 DNA: TGTGCCAGCAGCGTAAAGGCGGGGGGGCAAGACATGGAGTATTTT.

This clonotype was counted between two and nine times. The rearrangement links TRBV4-3 to TRBJ1-4, with no clear D. V shed 4 bases and J shed 0 bases, with 6 bases lying between them. The length of the CDR3 is 14 residues. Germline CDR1 is LGHNA and CDR2 is YSLEER. The CDR3 loop reads CASSLTSTNEKLFF. CDR3 nucleotides: TGCGCCAGCAGCCTTACGTCAACTAATGAAAAACTGTTTTTT.

This clonotype was observed many times. This rearrangement joins TRBV5-6 to TRBJ1-2; 7 positions match TRBD1. The germline CDR1 and CDR2 sequences are SGHDT and YYEEEE. The junction had 3 bases not matched to a gene; V was cut back by 2 bases and J by 5 bases. This CDR3 spans 13 amino acids. DNA for the CDR3: TGTGCCAGCAGCTTCGGGACAGCATATGGCTACACCTTC. This encodes CASSFGTAYGYTF.

The chain uses TRBV20-1 and TRBJ1-2, with a tentative D call TRBD1 (6 bases). Trimming removed 3 bases at V and 6 bases at J, with 17 bases between. This CDR3 is built from 14 residues. CDR1 is DFQATT, CDR2 SNEGSKA, per germline (reference sequence). CDR3 nucleotides: TGCAGTGCTAGCAAGCTGGGGGCGGCGAATGGCTACACCTTC. Its translation is CSASKLGAANGYTF.

This clonotype was detected ten times or more. The genes are TRBV6-5 and TRBJ2-1; D is perhaps TRBD2 (5 bases). V was shortened by 6 bases and J by 7 bases, with 13 bases between the two germline ends. The length of the CDR3 is 13 residues. Per germline, CDR1 MNHEY and CDR2 SVGAGI. The CDR3, as DNA: TGTGCCAGCAGCTATGGGCCGGGGAATGAGCAGTTCTTC. As protein: CASSYGPGNEQFF.

The J gene is TRBJ2-7, the V gene TRBV3-1; TRBD1 agrees at 10 bases. The germline gives CDR1 LGHDT, CDR2 YNNKEL (reference sequence). V shed 10 bases, J shed 5 bases, and the junction held 11 bases outside the gene matches. The CDR3 covers 14 residues. The CDR3 coding sequence is TGTGCCACCTCACCCGGACAGGGGGTCCACGAGCAGTACTTC. The encoded protein is CATSPGQGVHEQYF.

The rearrangement uses TRBV7-2 and TRBJ2-1, with 12 bases matching TRBD2. The germline gives CDR1 SGHTA, CDR2 FQGNSA. The J segment lost 9 bases and the V segment lost 2 bases, leaving 5 bases of the junction unmatched. The CDR3 is made up of 15 amino acids. The CDR3 loop reads CASSLSSGRGSEQFF. The CDR3, as DNA: TGTGCCAGCAGCTTATCTAGCGGGAGGGGGAGTGAGCAGTTCTTC.

The table lists this clonotype with many counts. The J gene is TRBJ2-1, the V gene TRBV27, with TRBD2 identical over 10 bases. The CDR3 is made up of 17 amino acids. V shed 6 bases, J shed 2 bases, and the junction held 10 bases outside the gene matches. Germline lookup yields CDR1 MNHEY and CDR2 SMNVEV (reference sequence). CDR3 loop: CASRRLAGAHPYNEQFF. CDR3 nucleotide sequence: TGTGCCAGCAGGAGGCTAGCGGGGGCCCATCCCTACAATGAGCAGTTCTTC.

The chain has TRBV5-4 and TRBJ2-4; 7 nucleotides align to TRBD1. The CDR3 is made up of 22 amino acids. V dropped 4 bases and J dropped 0; count of bases not matched to a gene: 25. Germline CDR1 is SGHNT and CDR2 is YYREEE (reference sequence). This CDR3 is CASSPDTGDILSRYKAKNIQYF. The CDR3 region has the DNA TGTGCCAGCAGCCCGGATACAGGGGACATTCTTTCCCGTTATAAAGCCAAAAACATTCAGTACTTC.

The genes are TRBV27 and TRBJ1-2; 11 bases line up with TRBD1. This CDR3 contains 14 residues. Germline CDR1 MNHEY, CDR2 SMNVEV (reference sequence). V shed 6 bases and J 3 bases; nucleotides not matched to a gene: 3. CDR3 residues: CASSRDRGYYGYTF. The CDR3 DNA is TGTGCCAGCAGCCGGGACAGGGGGTACTATGGCTACACCTTC.

This rearrangement joins TRBV12-3 or TRBV12-4 to TRBJ2-1; TRBD2 matches 7 bases. The CDR3 has 12 amino acids. Unmatched junction bases numbered 4, after V lost 5 bases and J lost 9 bases. The CDR3 DNA reads as TGTGCCAGCAGTGTGACTAGCCGTGAGCAGTTCTTC. It yields the protein CASSVTSREQFF.

This sequence joins TRBV3-1 and TRBJ2-7; 9 nucleotides align to TRBD1. TRBJ2-5 matches the DNA end more closely, so the J call is doubtful. The CDR3 loop spans 15 amino acids. Germline-derived CDR1 and CDR2 are LGHDT and YNNKEL (reference sequence). CDR3 bases: TGTGCCAGCAGCCTCGGACAGGGGCCCCAAGAGACCCAGTACTTC. Its translation: CASSLGQGPQETQYF.

In this sample, this clonotype turned up many times. This rearrangement joins TRBV4-1 to TRBJ2-7; TRBD1 matches at 7 bases. The CDR3 has 15 residues. V lost 3 bases, J lost 0 bases, and 5 bases stayed unmatched. Germline V gene lookup returns CDR1 MGHRA and CDR2 YSYEKL. CDR3 amino acids: CASSQTTGSSYEQYV. In nucleotides, the CDR3 is TGCGCCAGCAGCCAGACGACAGGGAGCTCCTACGAGCAGTACGTC.

V and J are TRBV7-2 and TRBJ1-4; no definite D call. The length of the CDR3 is 14 residues. Germline CDR1 and CDR2: SGHTA and FQGNSA. The germline V and J ends were trimmed by 5 bases and 3 bases, with 10 bases remaining between them. The CDR3 protein is CASSPQPANEKLFF. DNA of the CDR3: TGTGCCAGCAGCCCACAGCCGGCTAATGAAAAACTGTTTTTT. The whole variable domain, remainder taken from reference TRBV7-2 and TRBJ1-4, is GAGVSQSPSNKVTEKGKDVELRCDPISGHTALYWYRQSLGQGLEFLIYFQGNSAPDKSGLPSDRFSAERTGGSVSTLTIQRTQQEDSAVYLCASSPQPANEKLFFGSGTQLSVL.

CDR3 DNA sequence: TGTGCCACCAGCATGAGGGGGACAAGCACAGATACGCAGTATTTT. Translated, it gives CATSMRGTSTDTQYF. The chain has TRBV15 and TRBJ2-3; D may be TRBD1 (6 bases). The V gene lost 4 bases and the J gene lost 0 bases, with 11 bases spanning the gap. The CDR3 has 15 amino acids. The germline V gene has CDR1 LNHNV and CDR2 YYDKDF (reference sequence).

This clonotype was counted at least ten times. The chain is built from TRBV6-5 and TRBJ1-1; no clear D. The V end was cut by 6 bases, the J end by 7 bases, with 15 bases between. This CDR3 region has 13 residues. The germline CDR1 and CDR2 sequences are MNHEY and SVGAGI. The CDR3 reads CASSLGRAFEAFF. DNA for the CDR3: TGTGCCAGCAGCTTGGGCCGGGCGTTTGAAGCTTTCTTT.

This clonotype has ten or more counts. The J gene is TRBJ1-1, the V gene TRBV15, with TRBD1 matching 7 bases. The CDR3 consists of 14 residues. CDR1 is LNHNV, CDR2 YYDKDF, per germline (reference sequence). J gave up 5 bases and V 4 bases, and 7 bases lay outside the gene matches. The CDR3, as DNA: TGTGCCACCAGCACCTGGGAGGGGGCGACTGAAGCTTTCTTT. Protein product: CATSTWEGATEAFF.

There are many counts of this clonotype. Here the CDR3 reads CASSLAASRGLINYGYTF. The CDR3 DNA reads as TGTGCCAGCAGCTTAGCGGCCAGCCGCGGACTGATTAACTATGGCTACACCTTC. The chain uses TRBV7-9 and TRBJ1-2; no definite D call. The V gene lost 0 bases and the J gene lost 1 base, with 18 bases spanning the gap. Germline V lookup: CDR1 SEHNR, CDR2 FQNEAQ (reference sequence). This CDR3 contains 18 residues.

This clonotype was seen repeatedly, ten times or more. The V gene is TRBV28, the J gene TRBJ1-5, with D possibly TRBD1 on 5 matching bases. Germline CDR1 and CDR2: MDHEN and SYDVKM. With 1 base removed from V and 0 bases from J, the gap between germline ends came to 10 bases. CDR3 size: 16 residues. This CDR3 reads CASSLLGRSSNQPQHF. CDR3 DNA sequence: TGTGCCAGCAGTTTATTGGGACGGAGTAGCAATCAGCCCCAGCATTTT. The whole variable domain, filled in from reference TRBV28 and TRBJ1-5, reads DVKVTQSSRYLVKRTGEKVFLECVQDMDHENMFWYRQDPGLGLRLIYFSYDVKMKEKGDIPEGYSVSREKKERFSLILESASTNQTSMYLCASSLLGRSSNQPQHFGDGTRLSIL.

In its sample, this clonotype was seen many times. V is TRBV7-9 and J is TRBJ1-1; weak D call: TRBD1 (5 bases). The length of the CDR3 is 16 residues. CDR1 and CDR2 (germline): SEHNR, FQNEAQ (reference sequence). Trimming took off 1 base at V and 0 bases at J, with 12 bases between the two ends. This CDR3 is CASSLGPLGVNTEAFF. In DNA form, the CDR3 reads TGTGCCAGCAGCTTAGGTCCACTAGGGGTGAACACTGAAGCTTTCTTT. Complete variable domain (other parts from reference TRBV7-9 and TRBJ1-1): DTGVSQNPRHKITKRGQNVTFRCDPISEHNRLYWYRQTLGQGPEFLTYFQNEAQLEKSRLLSDRFSAERPKGSFSTLEIQRTEQGDSAMYLCASSLGPLGVNTEAFFGQGTRLTVV.

This clonotype has ten or more counts. The genes are TRBV5-1 and TRBJ2-5; 12 nucleotides line up with TRBD1. The CDR3 sequence is 16 residues long. Germline V gene sequence: CDR1 SGHRS, CDR2 YFSETQ. The V segment lost 4 bases and the J segment 5 bases; nucleotides outside the gene matches: 9. The CDR3 loop is CASSTSGTGGRETQYF. The DNA of the CDR3 is TGCGCCAGCAGCACATCCGGGACAGGGGGCCGGGAGACCCAGTACTTC.

Judged by abundance, this clonotype is medium-sized. The CDR3 sequence: CASSQDYDQSETQYF. The CDR3 DNA follows: TGCGCCAGCAGCCAAGATTACGACCAGTCGGAGACCCAGTACTTC. The chain carries TRBV4-1 and TRBJ2-5, with D unresolved. Germline V gene data show CDR1 as MGHRA and CDR2 as YSYEKL. The CDR3 has 15 residues. V gave up 0 bases and J gave up 5 bases, with 13 bases separating them.

The V and J genes are TRBV4-2 and TRBJ2-1; TRBD2 agrees at 12 bases. After removal of 0 bases from V and 1 base from J, the junction contained 10 bases not matched to a gene. CDR1 and CDR2 from the germline V gene are LGHNA and YNFKEQ. This CDR3 is built from 20 residues. The CDR3 loop reads CASSQDPGLAGLDSYNEQFF. CDR3 coding DNA: TGTGCCAGCAGCCAAGATCCGGGACTAGCGGGCCTTGATTCCTACAATGAGCAGTTCTTC.

This clonotype was seen at least ten times. The chain couples TRBV7-6 to TRBJ2-1, with D tentatively TRBD2 (5 bases). The CDR3 extends over 13 amino acids. Germline CDR1 is SGHVS and CDR2 is FNYEAQ. The ends were cut back, 5 bases at V and 8 bases at J, with 13 bases in the middle. In DNA, the CDR3 is TGTGCCAGCAGCCAGGACTTGTATCATGAGCAGTTCTTC. As protein: CASSQDLYHEQFF.

The rearrangement uses TRBV6-4 and TRBJ2-7; a weak D match, TRBD2 (6 bases). V gave up 7 bases and J gave up 3 bases, with 13 bases separating them. The germline V gene has CDR1 MRHNA and CDR2 SNTAGT. This CDR3 comprises 13 residues. CDR3 DNA sequence: TGTGCCAGCACCGACGAGGAGGGCTACGAGCAGTACTTC. This encodes CASTDEEGYEQYF.

The table lists this clonotype with many counts. The V and J genes are TRBV9 and TRBJ2-7; no reliable D call. Germline loops: CDR1 SGDLS, CDR2 YYNGEE. Trimming removed 0 bases from V and 0 bases from J, with 7 bases in between. The CDR3 contains 14 residues. CDR3 residues: CASSVVASSYEQYF. In nucleotides, the CDR3 is TGTGCCAGCAGCGTAGTGGCCAGCTCCTACGAGCAGTACTTC. Supplemented by reference TRBV9 and TRBJ2-7, the full variable domain reads DSGVTQTPKHLITATGQRVTLRCSPRSGDLSVYWYQQSLDQGLQFLIQYYNGEERAKGNILERFSAQQFPDLHSELNLSSLELGDSALYFCASSVVASSYEQYFGPGTRLTVT.